The TCR beta chain described here comes from a study of blood T cell repertoires in COVID-19. Study as a whole: Some COVID-19 samples were acute and others convalescent; all came from the United States, Italy and Spain. From T cells, B-cell-depleted T cells, or PBMCs came the material, which was cDNA or gDNA.

V was shortened by 5 bases and J by 2 bases, with 13 bases between the two germline ends. This CDR3 has 15 residues. Per the germline V gene, CDR1 is MNHEY and CDR2 is SVGAGI. In the original processing: The assay estimated nucleated cells by amplifying reference gene primers. The repertoire was sequenced with immunoSEQ multiplex PCR; TCRdb's copy has only in-frame clones and lacks some. V, J and clone size are those of that table, while D and trimming were read from the DNA. This sample carries around 50,000 clones, over 80% of them seen once, and the ten largest clones take around 1.5%. This chain joins TRBV6-5 and TRBJ1-5; D is possibly TRBD1 (5 bases). The clonotype originates from a man aged 55-75 years with acute or convalescent COVID-19. The sequencing input was peripheral blood. CDR3 DNA sequence: TGTGCCAGCAGTCCAGGGATTTATCGCAATCAGCCCCAGCATTTT. The encoded protein is CASSPGIYRNQPQHF.